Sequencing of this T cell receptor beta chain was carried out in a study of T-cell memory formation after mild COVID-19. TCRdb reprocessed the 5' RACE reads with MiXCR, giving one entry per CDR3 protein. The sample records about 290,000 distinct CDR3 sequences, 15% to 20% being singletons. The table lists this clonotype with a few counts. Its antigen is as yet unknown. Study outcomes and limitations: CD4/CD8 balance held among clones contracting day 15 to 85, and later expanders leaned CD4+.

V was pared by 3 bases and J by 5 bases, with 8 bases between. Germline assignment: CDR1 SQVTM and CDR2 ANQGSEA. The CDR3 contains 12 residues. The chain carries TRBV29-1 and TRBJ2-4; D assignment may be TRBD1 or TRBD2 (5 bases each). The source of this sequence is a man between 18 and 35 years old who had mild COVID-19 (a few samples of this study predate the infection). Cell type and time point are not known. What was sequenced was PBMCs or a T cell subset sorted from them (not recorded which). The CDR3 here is CSVDLGENIQYF. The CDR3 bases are TGCAGCGTTGACTTGGGGGAAAACATTCAGTACTTC.